The rows below give T cell receptor beta chains drawn from one sample of a study of blood T cell repertoires in COVID-19. The table came from immunoSEQ multiplex PCR; TCRdb's copy has only in-frame clones and leaves some out. The sample gives 95,000 or so clones, over 70% of which show up once; roughly 25% is in the top ten. The sequencing sample was made of peripheral blood. These receptor sequences come from an elderly man with active or convalescent COVID-19. Both conserved end residues are part of each CDR3. D genes are given only for firm matches. Only some rows state a clone size, as once, few, many or a class for expanded clones.

d_call	clone_size	cdr3_length	v_call	j_call	cdr3_aa	cdr3_nt
NA	NA	14	TRBV2	TRBJ1-3	CASSAGRGGNTIYF	TGTGCCAGCAGTGCTGGCAGGGGAGGAAACACCATATATTTT
NA	NA	13	TRBV7-9	TRBJ2-5	CASSSRGFETQYF	TGTGCCAGCAGCTCAAGGGGGTTTGAGACCCAGTACTTC
NA	few	14	TRBV27	TRBJ1-6	CASSLQGENSPLHF	TGTGCCAGCAGTTTACAGGGTGAGAATTCACCCCTCCACTTT
NA	once	14	TRBV27	TRBJ1-1	CASSLGRMNTEAFF	TGTGCCAGCAGTTTGGGGAGGATGAACACTGAAGCTTTCTTT
NA	NA	16	TRBV27	TRBJ1-1	CASSLLEQTMNTEAFF	TGTGCCAGCAGTTTATTGGAGCAGACCATGAACACTGAAGCTTTCTTT
TRBD1	NA	13	TRBV29-1	TRBJ2-7	CSGGDRNTYEQYF	TGCAGCGGCGGGGACAGGAACACCTACGAGCAGTACTTC
NA	NA	15	TRBV21-1	TRBJ1-2	CASSIGTGQLYGYTF	TGTGCCAGCAGCATCGGGACGGGACAGCTCTATGGCTACACCTTC
NA	NA	15	TRBV13	TRBJ2-3	CASSLGLVQTDTQYF	TGTGCCAGCAGCTTAGGCCTGGTGCAGACAGATACGCAGTATTTT
NA	NA	14	TRBV3-1/TRBV3-2	TRBJ2-7	CASSQDQGLREQYF	TGTGCCAGCAGCCAAGATCAGGGGCTGCGCGAGCAGTACTTC
NA	once	14	TRBV28	TRBJ1-2	CASSLQGGSYGYTF	TGTGCCAGCAGTTTGCAGGGTGGCAGCTATGGCTACACCTTC
NA	NA	13	TRBV6-6	TRBJ2-1	CASSYGPRREQFF	TGTGCCAGCAGTTACGGGCCCCGCAGAGAGCAGTTCTTC
TRBD2	NA	21	TRBV18	TRBJ2-3	CASSPLVGSGGEDASTDTQYF	TGTGCCAGCTCACCCCTCGTCGGTAGCGGGGGGGAGGACGCTAGCACAGATACGCAGTATTTT
NA	NA	14	TRBV7-8	TRBJ1-2	CASSRLSGPYGYTF	TGTGCCAGCAGTCGACTCAGCGGCCCGTATGGCTACACCTTC
TRBD1	NA	15	TRBV24-1	TRBJ2-2	CATRSGTGGTGELFF	TGTGCCACCAGATCCGGGACAGGGGGCACCGGGGAGCTGTTTTTT
TRBD2	NA	13	TRBV11-1	TRBJ2-7	CASSFGGFGEQYF	TGTGCCAGCAGCTTCGGGGGGTTCGGCGAGCAGTACTTC
NA	NA	17	TRBV6-1	TRBJ1-6	CASSDYQGKFHNSPLHF	TGTGCCAGCAGTGATTACCAGGGGAAGTTTCATAATTCACCCCTCCACTTT
NA	NA	14	TRBV5-1	TRBJ2-4	CASNGEGTKNIQYF	TGCGCCAGCAACGGGGAAGGGACAAAAAACATTCAGTACTTC
NA	NA	14	TRBV6-5	TRBJ1-5	CASRGVGGGQPQHF	TGTGCCAGCAGGGGGGTTGGGGGCGGTCAGCCCCAGCATTTT
NA	NA	14	TRBV2	TRBJ2-7	CASSEIQIGDEQYF	TGTGCCAGCAGTGAAATTCAAATCGGGGACGAGCAGTACTTC
TRBD2	NA	15	TRBV30	TRBJ2-2	CAWRQRDAGAGELFF	TGTGCCTGGAGGCAGCGGGACGCAGGCGCCGGGGAGCTGTTTTTT
NA	NA	18	TRBV23-1	TRBJ2-1	CASSHHDRRLGRYNEQFF	TGCGCCAGCAGTCACCACGACAGAAGACTAGGGCGGTACAATGAGCAGTTCTTC
TRBD1	NA	16	TRBV6-2/TRBV6-3	TRBJ2-1	CASSYSTGVPFNEQFF	TGTGCCAGCAGTTACTCAACAGGGGTTCCCTTCAATGAGCAGTTCTTC
NA	once	13	TRBV4-2	TRBJ1-4	CASSQVHSEKLFF	TGTGCCAGCAGCCAGGTGCACAGTGAAAAACTGTTTTTT
NA	NA	13	TRBV29-1	TRBJ1-6	CSVAVVTGSPLHF	TGCAGCGTTGCCGTGGTTACCGGTTCACCCCTCCACTTT
NA	NA	12	TRBV12-3/TRBV12-4	TRBJ1-3	CASSWSRNTIYF	TGTGCCAGCAGTTGGAGTCGAAACACCATATATTTT
TRBD2	NA	17	TRBV5-1	TRBJ2-7	CASSLSPGLAGMGEQYF	TGCGCCAGCAGCTTATCGCCGGGACTAGCGGGGATGGGGGAGCAGTACTTC
TRBD1	NA	15	TRBV6-4	TRBJ1-2	CASSAGQGGFYGYTF	TGTGCCAGCAGTGCGGGACAGGGAGGGTTCTATGGCTACACCTTC
NA	NA	12	TRBV21-1	TRBJ1-5	CASSKALRPQHF	TGTGCCAGCAGCAAGGCCCTCCGGCCCCAGCATTTT
TRBD2	NA	20	TRBV18	TRBJ2-2	CASSPKLADPAPLNTGELFF	TGTGCCAGCTCACCTAAACTAGCGGATCCGGCGCCCCTGAACACCGGGGAGCTGTTTTTT
TRBD1	NA	14	TRBV5-4	TRBJ2-5	CASSLPGQQETQYF	TGTGCCAGCAGTCTTCCGGGACAGCAAGAGACCCAGTACTTC
TRBD1	NA	16	TRBV11-2	TRBJ1-2	CASEPSGQGSLSGYTF	TGTGCCAGCGAACCCTCCGGACAGGGATCCCTATCTGGCTACACCTTC
NA	NA	15	TRBV27	TRBJ2-7	CASSPYGGGGLEQYF	TGTGCCAGCAGCCCCTACGGGGGCGGGGGCCTCGAGCAGTACTTC
TRBD1	NA	15	TRBV5-1	TRBJ1-5	CASSPTGAINQPQHF	TGCGCCAGCAGCCCGACAGGGGCGATCAATCAGCCCCAGCATTTT
TRBD2	NA	17	TRBV29-1	TRBJ2-1	CSSDRTSGGPHYNEQFF	TGCAGCAGCGACAGGACTAGCGGGGGGCCCCACTACAATGAGCAGTTCTTC
NA	NA	15	TRBV5-4	TRBJ2-7	CASSLGQALSYEQYF	TGTGCCAGCAGCTTGGGACAGGCCCTCTCCTACGAGCAGTACTTC
NA	NA	15	TRBV7-2	TRBJ2-3	CASSLDAGRTDTQYF	TGTGCCAGCAGCTTAGATGCAGGGCGGACAGATACGCAGTATTTT
TRBD2	NA	16	TRBV7-2	TRBJ2-3	CASSLGLAGGSDTQYF	TGTGCCAGCAGTTTGGGACTAGCGGGGGGGTCAGATACGCAGTATTTT
TRBD2	NA	15	TRBV19	TRBJ2-2	CASSLGLAGPVELFF	TGTGCCAGTAGTCTCGGACTAGCGGGGCCCGTGGAGCTGTTTTTT
TRBD2	NA	17	TRBV7-9	TRBJ2-3	CASSLGLAGTSTDTQYF	TGTGCCAGCAGCCTGGGACTAGCGGGCACTAGCACAGATACGCAGTATTTT
NA	few	12	TRBV28	TRBJ1-2	CASSFGGYGYTF	TGTGCCAGCAGTTTTGGAGGCTATGGCTACACCTTC